This TCR beta chain was recorded in a study of blood T cells in healthy people across ages. For the second PCR, which ran for about 6 to 11 cycles, a sample-barcoded 5' primer and a J-beta primer mix were used. TCRdb used MiXCR to reprocess the 5' RACE reads, holding one entry per CDR3 protein. Among 950,000 to 1,200,000 distinct CDR3 sequences listed, approximately 38% were seen once. CDR1 and CDR2 from the germline V gene are SGDLS and YYNGEE. With 0 bases removed from V and 12 bases from J, the gap between germline ends came to 19 bases. The CDR3 is 16 amino acids. The sample was blood. The receptor was isolated from a man younger than 30 in good health. The V call is TRBV9, the J call TRBJ1-6; D is ambiguous. Written as DNA, the CDR3 is TGTGCCAGCAGCGTAGTAGACGGGATGGGTGATTTACCCCTCCACTTT. This encodes CASSVVDGMGDLPLHF.